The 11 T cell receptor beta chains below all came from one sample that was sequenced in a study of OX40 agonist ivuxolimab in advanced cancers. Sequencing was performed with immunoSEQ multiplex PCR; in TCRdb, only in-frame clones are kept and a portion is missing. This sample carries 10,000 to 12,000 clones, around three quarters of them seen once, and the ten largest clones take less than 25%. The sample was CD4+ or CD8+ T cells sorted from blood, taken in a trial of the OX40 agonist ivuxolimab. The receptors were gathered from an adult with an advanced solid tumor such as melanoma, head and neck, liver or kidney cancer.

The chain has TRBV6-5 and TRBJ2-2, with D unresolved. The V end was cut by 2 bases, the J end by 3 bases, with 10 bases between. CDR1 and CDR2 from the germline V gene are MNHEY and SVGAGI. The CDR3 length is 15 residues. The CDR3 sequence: CASSYDGFYTGELFF. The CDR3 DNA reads TGTGCCAGCAGTTACGACGGCTTTTACACCGGGGAGCTGTTTTTT.

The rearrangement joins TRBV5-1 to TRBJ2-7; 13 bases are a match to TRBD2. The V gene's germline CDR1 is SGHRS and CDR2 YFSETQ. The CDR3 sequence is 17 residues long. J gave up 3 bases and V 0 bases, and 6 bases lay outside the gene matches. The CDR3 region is CASSLGLAGGSLYEQYF. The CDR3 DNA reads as TGCGCCAGCAGCTTGGGACTAGCGGGAGGTTCCCTCTACGAGCAGTACTTC. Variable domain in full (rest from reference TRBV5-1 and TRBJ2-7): KAGVTQTPRYLIKTRGQQVTLSCSPISGHRSVSWYQQTPGQGLQFLFEYFSETQRNKGNFPGRFSGRQFSNSRSEMNVSTLELGDSALYLCASSLGLAGGSLYEQYFGPGTRLTVT.

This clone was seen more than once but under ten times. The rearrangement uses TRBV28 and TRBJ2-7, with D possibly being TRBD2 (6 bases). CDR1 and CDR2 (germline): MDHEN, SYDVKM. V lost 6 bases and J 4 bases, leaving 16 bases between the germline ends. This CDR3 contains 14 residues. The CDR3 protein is CASRNRGKHYEQYF. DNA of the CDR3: TGTGCCAGCAGAAATCGGGGGAAACATTACGAGCAGTACTTC.

In DNA form, the CDR3 reads TGTGCCAGCAGTTTCGGGCCCCCGACAGGGGGACTCTACGAGCAGTACTTC. This translates into CASSFGPPTGGLYEQYF. The chain has TRBV27 and TRBJ2-7, with 9 bases fitting TRBD1. Germline trimming cut 3 bases from V and 3 bases from J; bases unmatched to any gene: 12. CDR1 and CDR2 (germline): MNHEY, SMNVEV (reference sequence). The CDR3 runs to 17 residues.

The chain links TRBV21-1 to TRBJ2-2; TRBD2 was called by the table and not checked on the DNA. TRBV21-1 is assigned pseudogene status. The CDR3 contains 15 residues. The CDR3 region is CASSKTGGDTGELFF. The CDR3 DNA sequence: TGTGCCAGCAGCAAAACTGGAGGAGACACCGGGGAGCTGTTTTTT.

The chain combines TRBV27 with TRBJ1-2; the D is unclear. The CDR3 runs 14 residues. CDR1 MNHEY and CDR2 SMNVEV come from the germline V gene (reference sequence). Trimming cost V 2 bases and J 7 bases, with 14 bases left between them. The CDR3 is CASSLMGPRGGYTF. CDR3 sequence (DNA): TGTGCCAGCAGTTTAATGGGCCCCCGGGGTGGCTACACCTTC.

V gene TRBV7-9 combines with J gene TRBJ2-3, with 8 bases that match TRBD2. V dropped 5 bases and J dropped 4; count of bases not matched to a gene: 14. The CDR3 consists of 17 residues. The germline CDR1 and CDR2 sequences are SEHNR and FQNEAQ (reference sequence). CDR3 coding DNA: TGTGCCAGCAGCCCGGCGACCGGGAGGGCTGATTCAGATACGCAGTATTTT. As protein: CASSPATGRADSDTQYF.

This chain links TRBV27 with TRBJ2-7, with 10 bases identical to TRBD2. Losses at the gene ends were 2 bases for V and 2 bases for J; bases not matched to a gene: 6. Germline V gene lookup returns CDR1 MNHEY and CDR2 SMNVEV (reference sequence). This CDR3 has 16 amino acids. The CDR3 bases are TGTGCCAGCAGTTTACGCCGAAGCGGGAGGGCCTACGAGCAGTACTTC. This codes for CASSLRRSGRAYEQYF.

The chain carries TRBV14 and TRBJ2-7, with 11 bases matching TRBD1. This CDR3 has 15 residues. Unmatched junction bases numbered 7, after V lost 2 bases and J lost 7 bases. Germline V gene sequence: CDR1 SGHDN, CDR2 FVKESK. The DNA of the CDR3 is TGTGCCAGCAGCCAATTGGGACAGGGGGACGGGGAGCAGTACTTC. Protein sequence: CASSQLGQGDGEQYF.

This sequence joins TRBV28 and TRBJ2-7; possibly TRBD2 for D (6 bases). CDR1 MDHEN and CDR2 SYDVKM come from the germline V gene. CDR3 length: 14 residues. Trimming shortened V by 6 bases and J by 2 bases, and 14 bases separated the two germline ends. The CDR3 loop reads CASRTREPPYEQYF. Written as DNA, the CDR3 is TGTGCCAGCAGGACTCGGGAGCCCCCCTACGAGCAGTACTTC.

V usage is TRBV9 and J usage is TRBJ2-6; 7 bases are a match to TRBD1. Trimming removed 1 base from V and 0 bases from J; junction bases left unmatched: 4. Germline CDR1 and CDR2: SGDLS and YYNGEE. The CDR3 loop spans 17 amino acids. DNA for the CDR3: TGTGCCAGCAGCGTATCGGGACAGTCCTCTGGGGCCAACGTCCTGACTTTC. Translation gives CASSVSGQSSGANVLTF.